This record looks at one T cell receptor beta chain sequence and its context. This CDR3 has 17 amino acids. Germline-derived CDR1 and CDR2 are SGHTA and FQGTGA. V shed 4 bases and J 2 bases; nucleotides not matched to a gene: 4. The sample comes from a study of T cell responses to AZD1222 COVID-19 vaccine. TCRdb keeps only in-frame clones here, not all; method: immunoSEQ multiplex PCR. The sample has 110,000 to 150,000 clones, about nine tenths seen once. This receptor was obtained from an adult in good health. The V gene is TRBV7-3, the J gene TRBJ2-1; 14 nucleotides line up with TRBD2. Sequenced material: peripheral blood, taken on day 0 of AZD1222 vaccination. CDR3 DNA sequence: TGTGCCAGCAGCTCGGGACTAGCGGGAGATCCCTACAATGAGCAGTTCTTC. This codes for CASSSGLAGDPYNEQFF.